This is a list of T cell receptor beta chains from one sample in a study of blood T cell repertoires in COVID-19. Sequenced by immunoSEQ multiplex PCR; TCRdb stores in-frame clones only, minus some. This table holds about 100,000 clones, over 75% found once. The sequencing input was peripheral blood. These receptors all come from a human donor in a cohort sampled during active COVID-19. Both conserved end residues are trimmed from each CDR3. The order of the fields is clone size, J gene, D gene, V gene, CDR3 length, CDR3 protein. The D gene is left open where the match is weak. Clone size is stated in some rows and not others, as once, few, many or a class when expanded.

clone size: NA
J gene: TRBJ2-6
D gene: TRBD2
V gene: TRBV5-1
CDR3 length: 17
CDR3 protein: ASSFNDGRMASGANVLT

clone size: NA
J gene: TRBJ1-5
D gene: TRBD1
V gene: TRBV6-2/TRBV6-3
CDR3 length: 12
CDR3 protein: ASSPGDRRQPQH

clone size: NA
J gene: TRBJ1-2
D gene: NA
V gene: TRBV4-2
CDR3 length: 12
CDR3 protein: ASSQDFRGYGYT

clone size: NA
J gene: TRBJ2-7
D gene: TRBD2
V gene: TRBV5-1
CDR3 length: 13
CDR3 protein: ASSLSGGVFYEQY

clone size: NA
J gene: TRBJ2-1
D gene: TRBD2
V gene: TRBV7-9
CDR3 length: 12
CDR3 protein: AMERGESSNEQF

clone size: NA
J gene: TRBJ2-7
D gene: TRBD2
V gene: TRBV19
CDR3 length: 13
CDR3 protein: ASSTAGTRSYEQY

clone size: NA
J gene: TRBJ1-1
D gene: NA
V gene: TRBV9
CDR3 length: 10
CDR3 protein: ASSSQNTEAF

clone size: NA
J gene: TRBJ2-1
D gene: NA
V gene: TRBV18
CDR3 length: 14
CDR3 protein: ASSPRTDSSYNEQF

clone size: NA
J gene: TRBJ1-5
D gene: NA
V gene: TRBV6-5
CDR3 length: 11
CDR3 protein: ASSQDFNQPQH

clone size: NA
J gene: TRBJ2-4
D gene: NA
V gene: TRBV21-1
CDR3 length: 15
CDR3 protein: ASSKGTSGRAKNIQY

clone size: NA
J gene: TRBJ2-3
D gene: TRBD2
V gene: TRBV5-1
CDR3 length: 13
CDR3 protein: ASSLAGLSTDTQY

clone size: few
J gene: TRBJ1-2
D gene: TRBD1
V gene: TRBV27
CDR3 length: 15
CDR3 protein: ASSSGTGAPHPYGYT

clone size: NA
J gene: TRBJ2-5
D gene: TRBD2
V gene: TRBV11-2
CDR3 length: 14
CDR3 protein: ASSFLAGGLGGTQY

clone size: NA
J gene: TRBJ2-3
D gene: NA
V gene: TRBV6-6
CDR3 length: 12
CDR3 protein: ASSTQLGTDTQY

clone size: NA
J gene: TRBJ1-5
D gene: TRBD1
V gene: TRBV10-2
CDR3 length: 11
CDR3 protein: ASQGQGNQPQH

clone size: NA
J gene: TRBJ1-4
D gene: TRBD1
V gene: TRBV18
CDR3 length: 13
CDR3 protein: ASSPRGQANEKLF

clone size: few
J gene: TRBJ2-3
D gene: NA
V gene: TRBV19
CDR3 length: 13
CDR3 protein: ASSLPGGTTDTQY

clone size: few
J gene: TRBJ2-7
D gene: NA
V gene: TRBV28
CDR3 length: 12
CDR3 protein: ASSLVRSSYEQY

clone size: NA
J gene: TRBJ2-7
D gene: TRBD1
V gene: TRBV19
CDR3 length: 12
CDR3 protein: ASSPTGLTYEQY

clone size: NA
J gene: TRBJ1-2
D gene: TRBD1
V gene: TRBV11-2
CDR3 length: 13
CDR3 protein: ASSSTGTGHGGYT

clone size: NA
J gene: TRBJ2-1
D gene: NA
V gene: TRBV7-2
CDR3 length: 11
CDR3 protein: ASSLDWSNEQF

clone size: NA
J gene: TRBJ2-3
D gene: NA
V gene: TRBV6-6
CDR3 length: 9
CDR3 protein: ASSHTDTQY

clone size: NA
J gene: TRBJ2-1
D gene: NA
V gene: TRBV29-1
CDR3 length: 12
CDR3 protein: SVEEAQGNNEQF

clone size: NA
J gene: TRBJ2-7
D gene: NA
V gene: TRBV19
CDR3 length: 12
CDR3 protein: ASSKDRSSYEQY

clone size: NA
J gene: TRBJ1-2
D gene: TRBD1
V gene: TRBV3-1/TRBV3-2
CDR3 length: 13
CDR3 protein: ASSQLNRGGGGYT

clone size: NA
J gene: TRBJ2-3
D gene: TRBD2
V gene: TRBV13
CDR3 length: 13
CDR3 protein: ASSDGTSGADTQY

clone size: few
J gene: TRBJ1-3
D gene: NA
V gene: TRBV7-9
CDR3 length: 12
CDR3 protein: ASSFTAAGNTIY